Here is one T cell receptor (beta chain) with its context. Its antigen specificity is not known. Base qualities are missing; no much larger clone stands one base away. Spanning cysteine to phenylalanine, the CDR3 consists of 17 amino acids. Of the read, only the CDR3 DNA is kept; its 51 bases are in frame from base 1. The germline V gene (reference sequence) yields MNHEY for CDR1 and SMNVEV for CDR2. V is reduced by 7 bases and J by 0 bases, leaving a spacing of 21 bases between them. The sample originates from a study of shared clonotypes between healthy human individuals (dated by TCRdb to 2020 to 2021). Concerning the study at large: Two women and a few men aged 18 to 49 years were included in the cohort. For each donor, three plates each were used for CD4 naive and CD4 memory, two plates were used for CD8 naive, and one plate was used for CD8 memory. Blood TCR repertoires of roughly five healthy adults were deeply sequenced to estimate repertoire size and the extent of clonotype sharing between individuals. Libraries were prepared and TCR repertoires were sequenced by different laboratories using diverse techniques, in order to increase sequencing depth and limit assay-specific biases. Leukapheresis yielded between about 0.9 and 9.5 billion PBMCs per donor. The study at large found these results: Pairwise subsampling led to the expectation that sequencing depth would affect the degree of clonotype sharing among donors. Estimated clonotype richness was generally larger for naive than for memory subsets. Sharing across four donors was observed for around 5% of naive CD4, 3% to 4% of naive CD8, 2% to 2.5% of memory CD4, and about 0.4% of memory CD8 clonotypes. Because the study included only a small number of donors, the genetic and exposure-history diversity represented was limited. Sampling was restricted to blood, and TCR repertoires in tissues likely differ from the TCR repertoires found in blood. Compared with non-shared clonotypes, clonotypes shared by all four sorted-subset donors had higher generation probabilities. Rarefaction of sorted-subset datasets indicated incomplete sequencing despite the large sequencing depth.

TCR CDR3 regions were amplified from genomic DNA by multiplex PCR using the deep immunoSEQ assay. For each cell subset, the extracted genomic DNA was distributed evenly across all wells of several immunoSEQ 96-well plates, and each plate served as one replicate. For sorted subsets, approximately 190 ng genomic DNA, equal to about 30,000 T cell genomes, was loaded into each replicate PCR. Purified libraries were quantified with a Qubit 3.0 fluorometer, sized on a Bioanalyzer 2100, and re-quantified with the KAPA Library Quantification kit. Every immunoSEQ 96-well plate was sequenced on a separate single-read 150-cycle Illumina NextSeq 550 flow cell. From the authors' description of their analysis: Because the immunoSEQ output included only junctional sequences and no quality scores, the filtering could not be the same as the filtering used for full-length reads. Sequences were annotated with PyIR, a Python wrapper for IgBLAST v1.9, using IMGT germline references to assign V/J genes and CDR3. Reads were filtered out if the reads had weak V/J assignments (E-value above 1e-6), no CDR3, stop codons, out-of-frame junctions, or ambiguous translated residues. V3J clonotypes were defined by identical inferred V gene, J gene, and CDR3 amino acid sequence. Percentage overlap between repertoires was calculated by dividing the number of shared unique clonotypes by the size of the smaller repertoire. Three approaches were used to assess repertoire richness: RTK rarefaction, the Chao1 estimator, and Recon v2.1 estimates of unobserved clonotypes. Generation probabilities for all TCRbeta clonotypes obtained by the gDNA method from a handful of donors were computed using OLGA. TCRdb re-hosts the immuneACCESS table, in-frame sequences only. Its copies lack some clones; in the studies checked, an unresolved V gene accounts for under half of them, and the cause for the rest is not known. V and J calls and clone size follow that table, whereas D and trimming were derived from the DNA. Present in this sample are fewer than 1 million clones, roughly 96% of which were seen just once. The leading ten clones occupy less than 0.25% of the sample.

CD8 naive samples were CD45RO-negative cells positively selected for CCR7, giving a CD45RA+CCR7+ population that excluded TemRA cells. Healthy HIV-negative adults with no recently reported acute infections or vaccinations were included as donors. Every donor was a Caucasian adult residing in Nashville, Tennessee, USA. Blood was collected by leukapheresis, and PBMCs were isolated by Ficoll-Histopaque density gradient centrifugation and then cryopreserved in liquid nitrogen vapor phase. Analytical flow cytometry was used to check the purity and quantity of each magnetically sorted T cell population. Genomic DNA was isolated from each sorted fraction and quantified by UV absorbance on a Nanodrop 2000c.

The TCR comes from a man aged 25-40 years in good health. Sequencing was performed on naive CD8+ T cells sorted from blood. The intended sense of this specimen's cell subset or site label: CD45RA+CCR7+. This chain joins TRBV27 to TRBJ1-1, and the D gene may be TRBD1, 6 bases matching. The CDR3 protein is CASTTRRDTRMNTEAFF. The DNA sequence is TGTGCCAGCACCACGAGGCGGGACACGCGCATGAACACTGAAGCTTTCTTT.